This record covers a single TCR beta chain. Assay: immunoSEQ multiplex PCR; the TCRdb copy retains only in-frame clones and omits some. In the table there are some 66,000 clones, around 86% of which are singletons. Trimming cost V 1 base and J 8 bases; bases outside gene matches: 3. Germline V gene sequence: CDR1 SGHTA, CDR2 FQGTGA. The CDR3 consists of 15 residues. The record originates from a study of radiotherapy plus CTLA-4 blockade in lung cancer. The chain links TRBV7-3 to TRBJ2-1; 12 bases agree with TRBD2. Specimen: peripheral blood, collected from a patient treated with radiotherapy plus ipilimumab. The clonotype comes from a human donor with non-small cell lung cancer who had a partial response to radiotherapy plus ipilimumab. CDR3 protein: CASSLRTSGMYEQFF. CDR3 nucleotides: TGTGCCAGCAGCTTAAGGACTAGCGGGATGTATGAGCAGTTCTTC.